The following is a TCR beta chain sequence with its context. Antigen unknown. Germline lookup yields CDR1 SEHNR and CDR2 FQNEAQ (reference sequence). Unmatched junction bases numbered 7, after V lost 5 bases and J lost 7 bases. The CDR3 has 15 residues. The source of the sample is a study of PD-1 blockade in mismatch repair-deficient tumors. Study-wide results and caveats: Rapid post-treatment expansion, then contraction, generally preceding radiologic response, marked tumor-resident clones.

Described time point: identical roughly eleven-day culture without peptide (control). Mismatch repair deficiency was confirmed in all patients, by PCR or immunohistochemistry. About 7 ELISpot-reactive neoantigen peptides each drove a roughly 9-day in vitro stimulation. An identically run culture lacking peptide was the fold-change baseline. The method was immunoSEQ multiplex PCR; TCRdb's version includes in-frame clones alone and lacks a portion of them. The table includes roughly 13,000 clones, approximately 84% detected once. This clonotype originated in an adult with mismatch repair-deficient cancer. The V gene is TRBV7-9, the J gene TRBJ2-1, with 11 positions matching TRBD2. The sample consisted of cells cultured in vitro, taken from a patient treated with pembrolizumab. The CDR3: CASSPLAGGGNEQFF. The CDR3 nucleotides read TGTGCCAGCAGCCCCTTAGCGGGAGGGGGGAATGAGCAGTTCTTC.